This is a list of T cell receptor beta chains from one sample in a study of OX40 agonist ivuxolimab in advanced cancers. Here immunoSEQ multiplex PCR was the method, and the copy in TCRdb shows in-frame clones only, minus some. This sample has 25,000 to 35,000 clones, with about nine tenths found just once. The sequences come from CD4+ or CD8+ T cells sorted from blood, collected in a trial of the OX40 agonist ivuxolimab. The receptor source for this set is an adult with an advanced solid tumor such as melanoma, head and neck, liver or kidney cancer. CDR3s include the opening cysteine and the closing phenylalanine or tryptophan. D genes are given only for firm matches. The size entry is marked missing in some rows and otherwise reads once, few, many or a size class.

J gene,clone size,V gene,D gene,CDR3 DNA,CDR3 protein
TRBJ2-2,.,TRBV7-3,.,TGTGCCAGCAGCTTAAATGGCGGGGCCAAAACCGGGGAGCTGTTTTTT,CASSLNGGAKTGELFF
TRBJ2-7,.,TRBV27,.,TGTGCCAGCAGTAGCACCTACGAGCAGTACTTC,CASSSTYEQYF
TRBJ2-1,.,TRBV5-1,.,TGCGCCAGCAGCTTGGAGACCCGTGGGGAGCAGTTCTTC,CASSLETRGEQFF
TRBJ1-3,.,TRBV7-9,.,TGTGCCAGCAGCTCCCGACACGACTTGAACACCATATATTTT,CASSSRHDLNTIYF
TRBJ1-3,.,TRBV29-1,.,TGCAGCGTTGAGGGGATGGGCGAGGCAACTGGAAACACCATATATTTT,CSVEGMGEATGNTIYF
TRBJ2-6,.,TRBV19,.,TGTGCCAGTAGTATTTGGTCCTCTGGGGCCAACGTCCTGACTTTC,CASSIWSSGANVLTF
TRBJ2-7,.,TRBV25-1,.,TGTGCCAGCAGTGAAAGGGGGGCTAGCGGCTCCTACGAGCAGTACTTC,CASSERGASGSYEQYF
TRBJ2-3,.,TRBV21-1,.,TGTGCCAGCAGCAAAGTCGGGTTTCCACAGGCCGCGACCCCCAGCACAGATACGCAGTATTTT,CASSKVGFPQAATPSTDTQYF
TRBJ2-1,.,TRBV5-6,.,TGTGCCAGCAGCTCAACGTTCGATGAGCAGTTCTTC,CASSSTFDEQFF
TRBJ2-7,.,TRBV4-3,.,TGCGCCAGCAGCCTCCGGACCGGGACCCCTTCCGACGAGCAGTACTTC,CASSLRTGTPSDEQYF
TRBJ1-1,.,TRBV6-5,.,TGTGCCAGCAGGAGGGGAACAGGGTTGAACACTGAAGCTTTCTTT,CASRRGTGLNTEAFF
TRBJ2-7,few,TRBV4-1,TRBD2,TGCGCCAGCAGCCAGGAGAGCGGGAGCCCCTCCTACGAGCAGTACTTC,CASSQESGSPSYEQYF
TRBJ2-1,.,TRBV25-1,.,TGTGCCAGCAGGGATGGGGGGGGCGGTGAGCAGTTCTTC,CASRDGGGGEQFF
TRBJ1-2,once,TRBV7-9,TRBD1,TGTGCCAGCAGCTCCAACAGGGGCCGGGAGGGGTTGAGCCGCTACACCTTC,CASSSNRGREGLSRYTF
TRBJ1-2,.,TRBV29-1,.,TGCAGCGTTGAAGACAGTTACTATGGCTACACCTTC,CSVEDSYYGYTF
TRBJ2-3,.,TRBV9,TRBD2,TGTGCCAGCAGCGTAGGTGTAGCGGGAGTCGCAGATACGCAGTATTTT,CASSVGVAGVADTQYF
TRBJ1-1,.,TRBV28,TRBD1,TGTGCCAGCAGCTTTTACAGGGGGCTTTCCCAACAACCAGCTTTCTTT,CASSFYRGLSQQPAFF
TRBJ2-2,.,TRBV7-6,.,TGTGCCAGCAGCTCCCTGGGAGGGGGCGGGACCGGGGAGCTGTTTTTT,CASSSLGGGGTGELFF
TRBJ1-1,few,TRBV6-1,.,TGTGCCAGCAGTGAAGAGGGGGGTGGGGCCTACACTGAAGCTTTCTTT,CASSEEGGGAYTEAFF
TRBJ2-7,.,TRBV27,.,TGTGCCAGCAGTTTTACAGGGTCTTTATCCTACGAGCAGTACTTC,CASSFTGSLSYEQYF
TRBJ1-1,.,TRBV19,.,TGTGCCAGTAGTATTGACAGTCGACCCATGAACACTGAAGCTTTCTTT,CASSIDSRPMNTEAFF
TRBJ1-1,.,TRBV11-2,.,TGTGCCAGCAGCTTAGGGAGTAGGGCTTTCTTT,CASSLGSRAFF
TRBJ1-2,once,TRBV28,.,TGTGCCAGCAGCCCCCCGACGACAGACCTCTATGGCTACACCTTC,CASSPPTTDLYGYTF
TRBJ2-7,.,TRBV7-9,.,TGTGCCAGCAGCACCACTAGCTCCTACGAGCAGTACTTC,CASSTTSSYEQYF
TRBJ2-5,.,TRBV28,TRBD2,TGTGCCAGCAAGGCGGCGGGAGGGAATGGAGAGACCCAGTACTTC,CASKAAGGNGETQYF
TRBJ2-5,.,TRBV5-4,TRBD2,TGTGCCACCAGCCGACTCGTAGCGGGAGGGGGGGTCCAAGAGACCCAGTACTTC,CATSRLVAGGGVQETQYF
TRBJ1-5,.,TRBV10-1,.,TGCGCCAGCAACACCTGGGGATATAGCAATCAGCCCCAGCATTTT,CASNTWGYSNQPQHF
TRBJ1-2,.,TRBV6-5,.,TGTGCCAGCAGCCTATTAGGGGGGACCTATGGCTACACCTTC,CASSLLGGTYGYTF
TRBJ1-2,.,TRBV28,.,TGTGCCATTACCGACAGGCTAGCTAACTATGGCTACACCTTC,CAITDRLANYGYTF
TRBJ2-1,.,TRBV4-3,.,TGCGCCAGCAGCCAAGAAAGAAATCGCCCGAGCTCCTACAATGAGCAGTTCTTC,CASSQERNRPSSYNEQFF
TRBJ2-7,.,TRBV25-1,TRBD1,TGTGCCAGCAGTGGATCCGGGACAGGGGAGTACGAGCAGTACTTC,CASSGSGTGEYEQYF
TRBJ2-7,few,TRBV10-1,.,TGCGCCAGCAGTGAGGGGGGCTCCTACGAGCAGTACTTC,CASSEGGSYEQYF
TRBJ2-7,.,TRBV25-1,TRBD2,TGTGCCAGCAGCCCACTAGCGGGAACCCGCGAGCAGTACTTC,CASSPLAGTREQYF
TRBJ2-5,.,TRBV4-1,TRBD2,TGCGCCAGCAGCGGGGGACTAGCGGTGAATCAAGAGACCCAGTACTTC,CASSGGLAVNQETQYF
TRBJ2-5,.,TRBV2,.,TGTGCCAGCAGTGAAAGGCGGCTAGCCCGTGGGGCCCAGTACTTC,CASSERRLARGAQYF
TRBJ2-7,few,TRBV4-2,.,TGTGCCAGCAGCCAAGCTGCGGGCGAGCAGTACTTC,CASSQAAGEQYF
TRBJ2-2,few,TRBV4-2,TRBD2,TGTGCCAGCAGCCCCGCCGGGGGGAGTAACACCGGGGAGCTGTTTTTT,CASSPAGGSNTGELFF
TRBJ1-4,.,TRBV6-1,.,TGTGCCAGCAGTGTTAGTTGGACAATCAATGAAAAACTGTTTTTT,CASSVSWTINEKLFF
TRBJ2-7,.,TRBV5-1,TRBD1,TGCGCCAGCAGCCCTAATGTGGGACAGTTCAACGAGCAGTACTTC,CASSPNVGQFNEQYF
TRBJ2-7,.,TRBV27,TRBD2,TGTGCCAGCAGTTCCGGGCTAGCGGGCTACGAGCAGTACTTC,CASSSGLAGYEQYF
TRBJ2-7,once,TRBV5-4,.,TGTGCCAGCAGCTTTGGCACGGGGACCTACGAGCAGTACTTC,CASSFGTGTYEQYF